The 7 T cell receptor beta chains below come from one sample, sequenced in a study of blood T cell repertoires in COVID-19. The repertoire was sequenced with immunoSEQ multiplex PCR; TCRdb's copy has only in-frame clones and lacks some. The sample includes 200,000 or so clones, 80% to 90% of them seen just once. Sequenced input: peripheral blood. These receptors were collected from a man at least 80 years old with acute or convalescent COVID-19.

The CDR3 region is CASSEAHGGNYGYTF. In nucleotides, the CDR3 is TGTGCCAGCAGTGAAGCGCACGGGGGGAACTATGGCTACACCTTC. The chain couples TRBV6-1 to TRBJ1-2, with a tentative D call TRBD1 (5 bases). The CDR3 has 15 residues. The germline V gene has CDR1 MNHNS and CDR2 SASEGT. The V end lost 0 bases, the J end lost 2 bases, and 10 bases lay between the germline ends.

The rearrangement uses TRBV2 and TRBJ2-1; tentatively, D is TRBD1 (6 bases). This CDR3 region has 12 residues. Germline V lookup: CDR1 SNHLY, CDR2 FYNNEI. V lost 6 bases and J 4 bases, leaving 7 bases between the germline ends. CDR3: CASRDRYNEQFF. CDR3 DNA: TGTGCCAGCAGGGACAGATACAATGAGCAGTTCTTC.

The gene calls are TRBV19 and TRBJ1-1; maybe TRBD1 (5 bases). The CDR3 extends over 15 amino acids. Germline CDR1 LNHDA, CDR2 SQIVND (reference sequence). V gave up 5 bases and J gave up 2 bases, with 15 bases separating them. CDR3 DNA sequence: TGTGCCAGTAGTTCGGGCGGGGGGAGAAACACTGAAGCTTTCTTT. This codes for CASSSGGGRNTEAFF.

The V and J genes are TRBV11-2 and TRBJ2-3; D remains unclear. CDR3 length: 15 amino acids. Trimming left V 0 bases short and J 4 bases short, with 11 bases between. Germline CDR1 is SGHAT and CDR2 is FQNNGV. CDR3 in amino acids: CASSLDKLAADTQYF. As DNA, the CDR3 is TGTGCCAGCAGCTTAGATAAGTTGGCCGCAGATACGCAGTATTTT.

The CDR3 spells CATSDSWTSGRRAQYF. CDR3 in DNA: TGTGCCACCAGTGATAGTTGGACTAGCGGGAGGAGGGCGCAGTATTTT. The chain employs TRBV24-1 and TRBJ2-3, with 14 bases fitting TRBD2. This CDR3 comprises 16 residues. Germline V gene lookup returns CDR1 KGHDR and CDR2 SFDVKD. V lost 3 bases, J lost 10 bases, and 8 bases stayed unmatched.

This clone appeared a single time. The V and J genes are TRBV20-1 and TRBJ1-1; D remains unclear. This CDR3 contains 14 residues. The germline V gene has CDR1 DFQATT and CDR2 SNEGSKA (reference sequence). The V gene lost 3 bases and the J gene lost 2 bases, with 13 bases spanning the gap. The CDR3 reads CSASPPGRNTEAFF. The CDR3 coding sequence is TGCAGTGCTAGTCCCCCAGGCAGAAACACTGAAGCTTTCTTT.

The chain links TRBV5-6 to TRBJ1-3; D is perhaps TRBD1 (5 bases). V dropped 2 bases and J dropped 0 bases, with 9 bases sitting between them. Germline V gene lookup returns CDR1 SGHDT and CDR2 YYEEEE. This CDR3 has 15 residues. Here the CDR3 reads CASSLTGFSGNTIYF. CDR3 bases: TGTGCCAGCAGCTTAACAGGATTCTCTGGAAACACCATATATTTT.